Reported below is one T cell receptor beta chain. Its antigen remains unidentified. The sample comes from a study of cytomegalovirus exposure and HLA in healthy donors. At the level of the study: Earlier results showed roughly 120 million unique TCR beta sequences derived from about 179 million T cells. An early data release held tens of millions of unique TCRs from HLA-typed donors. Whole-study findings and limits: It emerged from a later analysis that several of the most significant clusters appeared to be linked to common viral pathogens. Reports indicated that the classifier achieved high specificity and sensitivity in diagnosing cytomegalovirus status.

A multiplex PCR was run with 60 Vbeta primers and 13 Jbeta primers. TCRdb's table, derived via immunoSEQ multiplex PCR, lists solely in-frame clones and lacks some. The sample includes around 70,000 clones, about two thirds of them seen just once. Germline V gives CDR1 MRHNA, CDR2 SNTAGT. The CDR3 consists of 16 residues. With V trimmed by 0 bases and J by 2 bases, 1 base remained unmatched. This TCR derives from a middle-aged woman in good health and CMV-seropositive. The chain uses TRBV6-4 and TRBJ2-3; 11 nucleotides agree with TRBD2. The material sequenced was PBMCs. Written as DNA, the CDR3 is TGTGCCAGCAGTGACTCTAGCGGGGGGGCCACAGATACGCAGTATTTT. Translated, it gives CASSDSSGGATDTQYF.